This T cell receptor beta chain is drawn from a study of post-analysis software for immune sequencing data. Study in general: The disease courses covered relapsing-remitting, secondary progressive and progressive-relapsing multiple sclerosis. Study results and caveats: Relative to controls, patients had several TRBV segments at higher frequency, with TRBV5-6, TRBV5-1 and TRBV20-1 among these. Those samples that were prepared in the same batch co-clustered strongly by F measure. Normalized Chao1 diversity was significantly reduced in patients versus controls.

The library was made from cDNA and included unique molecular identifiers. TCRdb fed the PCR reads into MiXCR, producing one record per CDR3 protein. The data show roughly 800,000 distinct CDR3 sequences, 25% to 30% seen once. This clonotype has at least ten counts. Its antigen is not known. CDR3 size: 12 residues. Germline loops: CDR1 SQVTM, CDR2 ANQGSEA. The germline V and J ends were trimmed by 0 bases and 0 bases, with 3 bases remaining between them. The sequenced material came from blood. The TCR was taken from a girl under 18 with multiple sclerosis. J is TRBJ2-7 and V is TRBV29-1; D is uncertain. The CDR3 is CSVEESSYEQYF. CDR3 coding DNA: TGCAGCGTTGAAGAGAGCTCCTACGAGCAGTACTTC.